A single sample is the source of the 21 T cell receptor beta chains below, sequenced in a study of T cell responses to AZD1222 COVID-19 vaccine. The table came from immunoSEQ multiplex PCR; TCRdb's copy has only in-frame clones and leaves some out. The profile shows around 150,000 clones, more than 85% of them singletons. This sample comprised peripheral blood, obtained on day 0 of AZD1222 vaccination. The receptors were gathered from an adult in good health.

This clone was seen a handful of times. The V and J genes are TRBV3-1 (or the pseudogene TRBV3-2) and TRBJ1-6; 8 bases are a match to TRBD1. V lost 4 bases to trimming and J lost 14 bases; unmatched junction nucleotides: 28. The germline V gene encodes CDR1 LGHDT and CDR2 YNNKEL (reference sequence). The CDR3 extends over 20 amino acids. Here the CDR3 DNA reads TGTGCCAGCAGCCCCCTTAGGTCTATCCAGGGGGCTCGGCATTCCTCGGCCCTCCACTTT. Amino acid sequence: CASSPLRSIQGARHSSALHF.

The V gene is TRBV2, the J gene TRBJ2-7; D remains ambiguous. Germline V lookup: CDR1 SNHLY, CDR2 FYNNEI. Trimming cost V 0 bases and J 2 bases, with 8 bases left between them. The CDR3 is 14 residues long. CDR3 amino acids: CASSEALRAYEQYF. For the CDR3, the DNA is TGTGCCAGCAGTGAAGCGCTTAGGGCCTACGAGCAGTACTTC.

The chain recombines TRBV19 with TRBJ2-7; D is perhaps TRBD2 (6 bases). V was trimmed by 7 bases and J by 7 bases, leaving 23 bases between them. The CDR3 sequence is 15 residues long. Germline assignment: CDR1 LNHDA and CDR2 SQIVND (reference sequence). The CDR3 protein is CASTTADMGGREQYF. The CDR3 region has the DNA TGTGCCAGTACCACGGCTGACATGGGGGGTAGGGAGCAGTACTTC.

J is TRBJ2-2 and V is TRBV6-5; D possibly corresponds to TRBD1 (5 bases). The ends were cut back, 4 bases at V and 5 bases at J, with 17 bases in the middle. The germline CDR1 and CDR2 sequences are MNHEY and SVGAGI. CDR3 length: 16 amino acids. CDR3 sequence reads: CASSLEGVAITGELFF. The CDR3 DNA is TGTGCCAGCAGTTTAGAAGGGGTTGCAATAACCGGGGAGCTGTTTTTT.

V and J are TRBV5-4 and TRBJ2-7, with 9 bases that match TRBD2. This CDR3 is built from 14 residues. Unmatched junction bases numbered 2, after V lost 2 bases and J lost 2 bases. Germline assignment: CDR1 SGHNT and CDR2 YYREEE (reference sequence). Written as DNA, the CDR3 is TGTGCCAGCAGCTTTAGCGGGAGCCCCTACGAGCAGTACTTC. This codes for CASSFSGSPYEQYF.

The chain has TRBV11-2 and TRBJ2-5, with TRBD2 matching over 11 bases. The ends lost 2 bases at V and 5 bases at J; junction bases unmatched: 7. From germline, CDR1 is SGHAT and CDR2 FQNNGV. The CDR3 loop spans 16 amino acids. Written as DNA, the CDR3 is TGTGCCAGCAGCTTAACTAGCGGGGGTCGGAGGGAGACCCAGTACTTC. It encodes CASSLTSGGRRETQYF.

This chain uses TRBV9 with TRBJ1-3; D remains unclear. Germline-derived CDR1 and CDR2 are SGDLS and YYNGEE. The V end lost 0 bases, the J end lost 0 bases, and 10 bases lay between the germline ends. There are 16 residues in the CDR3. DNA of the CDR3: TGTGCCAGCAGCGTAGCTCTGGAACCCTCTGGAAACACCATATATTTT. Protein: CASSVALEPSGNTIYF. Full variable domain (outside the CDR3, taken from reference TRBV9 and TRBJ1-3): DSGVTQTPKHLITATGQRVTLRCSPRSGDLSVYWYQQSLDQGLQFLIQYYNGEERAKGNILERFSAQQFPDLHSELNLSSLELGDSALYFCASSVALEPSGNTIYFGEGSWLTVV.

The chain joins TRBV30 to TRBJ1-4; D remains ambiguous. Germline CDR1 reads GTSNPN; CDR2 reads SVGIG (reference sequence). With 0 bases removed from V and 4 bases from J, the gap between germline ends came to 12 bases. The CDR3 length is 15 residues. This CDR3 reads CAWSVWAQLNEKLFF. The DNA for the CDR3 is TGTGCCTGGAGTGTATGGGCCCAGCTTAATGAAAAACTGTTTTTT.

The chain uses TRBV7-9 and TRBJ2-1, with TRBD2 as a possible D gene (6 bases). Looked up from germline, CDR1 is SEHNR and CDR2 is FQNEAQ (reference sequence). V was shortened by 0 bases and J by 8 bases, with 11 bases between the two germline ends. The CDR3 sequence is 14 residues long. In nucleotides, the CDR3 is TGTGCCAGCAGCTTAGCGGGAGGATTGGATGAGCAGTTCTTC. Residues: CASSLAGGLDEQFF. Looking up the rest from reference TRBV7-9 and TRBJ2-1 gives the full variable domain: DTGVSQNPRHKITKRGQNVTFRCDPISEHNRLYWYRQTLGQGPEFLTYFQNEAQLEKSRLLSDRFSAERPKGSFSTLEIQRTEQGDSAMYLCASSLAGGLDEQFFGPGTRLTVL.

The rearrangement links TRBV19 to TRBJ1-5; D call uncertain. The ends were cut back, 3 bases at V and 6 bases at J, with 6 bases in the middle. Germline lookup yields CDR1 LNHDA and CDR2 SQIVND (reference sequence). CDR3 size: 12 residues. DNA of the CDR3: TGTGCCAGTAGTATTCCCAGTCAGCCCCAGCATTTT. It translates to CASSIPSQPQHF.

The V call is TRBV2, the J call TRBJ1-5, with TRBD1 as a possible D gene (5 bases). Looked up from germline, CDR1 is SNHLY and CDR2 is FYNNEI. The CDR3 is 12 residues long. The germline V and J ends were trimmed by 7 bases and 7 bases, with 11 bases remaining between them. The CDR3 region is CASTEGYQPQHF. DNA of the CDR3: TGTGCCAGCACTGAGGGGTACCAGCCCCAGCATTTT.

This chain uses TRBV12-3 or TRBV12-4 with TRBJ1-1, with D unresolved. The CDR3 has 13 amino acids. V was clipped by 0 bases and J by 6 bases, with 8 bases between them. The CDR3 loop is CASSLARRAEAFF. The CDR3 DNA sequence: TGTGCCAGCAGTTTAGCCCGACGGGCTGAAGCTTTCTTT.

The J gene is TRBJ2-7, the V gene TRBV10-3; 8 bases match TRBD2. The CDR3 contains 16 residues. V was clipped by 0 bases and J by 7 bases; unmatched bases: 11. Germline V gene data show CDR1 as ENHRY and CDR2 as SYGVKD. CDR3 coding DNA: TGTGCCATCAGTGAGTCGAGCGGGGGCACTCCTCGGGAGCAGTACTTC. Translation: CAISESSGGTPREQYF.

The chain employs TRBV10-3 and TRBJ1-2, with D unresolved. Trimming removed 4 bases at V and 3 bases at J, with 12 bases between. The CDR3 is made up of 14 amino acids. CDR1 ENHRY and CDR2 SYGVKD come from the germline V gene. The CDR3 bases are TGTGCCATCAGTGCCAAGGGAGGAGACTATGGCTACACCTTC. Translating gives CAISAKGGDYGYTF.

The chain recombines TRBV5-5 with TRBJ2-1; 11 bases align to TRBD1. V dropped 4 bases and J dropped 6; count of bases not matched to a gene: 6. The germline CDR1 and CDR2 sequences are SGHKS and YYEKEE (reference sequence). The CDR3 is made up of 15 amino acids. The CDR3 sequence: CASSVLGQGGNEQFF. DNA for the CDR3: TGTGCCAGCAGCGTATTGGGACAGGGGGGCAATGAGCAGTTCTTC.

The chain employs TRBV9 and TRBJ2-6; 12 bases agree with TRBD2. The germline V gene has CDR1 SGDLS and CDR2 YYNGEE. The trim removed 2 bases at V and 0 bases at J, leaving 6 bases unmatched. This CDR3 is built from 19 residues. Here the CDR3 reads CASSVSPSGGASGANVLTF. In DNA, the CDR3 is TGTGCCAGCAGCGTTTCCCCTAGCGGGGGGGCCTCTGGGGCCAACGTCCTGACTTTC.

J is TRBJ1-3 and V is TRBV30, with D possibly being TRBD1 (6 bases). Between the trimmed V and J ends, which lost 2 bases and 2 bases, there was a span of 10 bases. CDR3 length: 14 amino acids. CDR1 is GTSNPN, CDR2 SVGIG, per germline (reference sequence). The CDR3 DNA reads as TGTGCCTGGAGTAAACAGGGTACTGGAAACACCATATATTTT. It yields the protein CAWSKQGTGNTIYF.

The V and J genes are TRBV19 and TRBJ1-1; no firm D call. Germline CDR1 and CDR2: LNHDA and SQIVND (reference sequence). This CDR3 has 12 amino acids. V was trimmed by 4 bases and J by 6 bases, leaving 9 bases between them. CDR3 DNA: TGTGCCAGTAGTAACGTGGGGTCTGAAGCTTTCTTT. Residues: CASSNVGSEAFF.

V is TRBV5-6 and J is TRBJ1-1, with 10 positions matching TRBD1. This CDR3 region has 14 residues. With V trimmed by 2 bases and J by 7 bases, 5 bases remained unmatched. Germline values: CDR1 SGHDT, CDR2 YYEEEE. The CDR3 here is CASSLWDRGIEAFF. The CDR3 nucleotides are TGTGCCAGCAGCTTATGGGACAGGGGAATTGAAGCTTTCTTT.

V gene TRBV12-5 combines with J gene TRBJ2-1; D is ambiguous. The CDR3 loop spans 15 amino acids. CDR1 and CDR2 from the germline V gene are LGHNT and FRNRAP. Between the trimmed V and J ends, which lost 5 bases and 0 bases, there was a span of 11 bases. The CDR3 nucleotides read TGTGCTAGTGGTCCGTCCCCGAGCTCCTACAATGAGCAGTTCTTC. This sequence encodes CASGPSPSSYNEQFF.

This clone has just one count. The chain combines TRBV7-2 with TRBJ2-3; D call uncertain. The V and J ends lost 0 bases and 3 bases respectively, with 16 bases between them. The CDR3 loop spans 17 amino acids. CDR1 is SGHTA and CDR2 is FQGNSA in the germline V gene. CDR3 in amino acids: CASSLAPIGKRTDTQYF. The CDR3, as DNA: TGTGCCAGCAGCTTAGCCCCAATAGGGAAAAGGACAGATACGCAGTATTTT.